Detailed here is one T cell receptor beta chain. What it binds is not known. Of the isolated RNA, all was reverse transcribed, and so the sequenced material was expressed TCRB transcripts. The table came from immunoSEQ multiplex PCR; TCRdb's copy has only in-frame clones and leaves some out. Seen here are around 300,000 clones, roughly 15% observed once, and the top ten hold approximately 0.015%. The data originate from a study of beta chain features in type 1 diabetes. Germline V gene sequence: CDR1 SNHLY, CDR2 FYNNEI. The CDR3 runs to 15 residues. V lost 5 bases to trimming and J lost 3 bases; unmatched junction nucleotides: 7. Broader study findings: TCRB repertoires of naive, central memory and Treg cells appeared more similar among patients than among healthy donors. PCR might favor shorter templates, equally in patients and controls. Shorter TCRB CDR3s, moderately but significantly so, were found in Type 1 diabetes patients in all four CD4+ subsets.

The rearrangement joins TRBV2 to TRBJ2-1, with TRBD2 matching over 7 bases. The receptor comes from a man between 18 and 35 years old with type 1 diabetes. Sample: naive CD4+ T cells from blood. The CDR3 DNA sequence: TGTGCCAGCAGTACCCAGGGAGGGATCTACAATGAGCAGTTCTTC. Residues: CASSTQGGIYNEQFF.